This T cell receptor beta chain was identified in a study of T-cell memory formation after mild COVID-19. Constant-segment primers and 5'RACE yielded cDNA libraries for TCR alpha and TCR beta, each carrying sample barcodes and UMIs. MiXCR, run by TCRdb on the 5' RACE reads, gives a single entry per CDR3 protein. The top ten hold less than 10% of the sample, which has 550,000 to 650,000 distinct CDR3 sequences, roughly a sixth seen once. There are 13 residues in the CDR3. V shed 8 bases, J shed 0 bases, and the junction held 1 base outside the gene matches. Germline V gene lookup returns CDR1 SNHLY and CDR2 FYNNEI. Study findings and constraints: CD4+ contracting clones were found mainly in CM and EM, and CD8+ ones in EMRA.

About this clonotype: As yet, its antigen is unknown.

The chain carries TRBV2 and TRBJ2-4; 7 nucleotides agree with TRBD2. The source is an adult woman who had mild COVID-19 (a few samples of this study predate the infection). Cell type and time point are not known. Sequencing input: PBMCs or a T cell subset sorted from them (not recorded which). CDR3 region: CASRGEAKNIQYF. The DNA of the CDR3 is TGTGCCAGCCGGGGGGAAGCCAAAAACATTCAGTACTTC.